Below, 17 T cell receptor beta chains from the same sample are listed, as sequenced in a study of beta chain features in type 1 diabetes. Every bit of the isolated RNA underwent reverse transcription, so sequencing read expressed TCRB transcripts. TCRdb's table, derived via immunoSEQ multiplex PCR, lists solely in-frame clones and lacks some. The repertoire holds 970,000 or so clones, with about 17% as singletons. The material sequenced was naive CD4+ T cells from blood. These receptors were taken from a woman aged 18-29 years in good health.

The V and J genes are TRBV9 and TRBJ2-7; D not certain. This CDR3 has 13 residues. CDR1 is SGDLS and CDR2 is YYNGEE in the germline V gene. Trimming removed 2 bases at V and 3 bases at J, with 9 bases between. CDR3 nucleotide sequence: TGTGCCAGCAGCGTTGGGAACAGCTACGAGCAGTACTTC. It encodes CASSVGNSYEQYF.

In this sample, this clone turned up a few times. This rearrangement joins TRBV23-1 to TRBJ1-4; TRBD1 matches 10 bases. TRBV23-1 is assigned to the ORF class and has an uncertain function. This CDR3 comprises 16 residues. Trimming at V came to 3 bases and at J to 8 bases, leaving 9 bases not matched to a gene. The DNA for the CDR3 is TGCGCCAGCAGTCACCACCCGGACAGGGGGGGGGAAAAACTGTTTTTT. This gives the protein CASSHHPDRGGEKLFF.

The sample holds a few counts of this clone. The CDR3 sequence: CSVVGQYEAFF. The CDR3 coding sequence is TGCAGCGTTGTCGGACAGTATGAAGCTTTCTTT. This chain connects TRBV29-1 to TRBJ1-1, with a possible D match to TRBD1 (6 bases). The V and J ends lost 4 bases and 7 bases respectively, with 10 bases between them. CDR3 size: 11 residues. In germline, CDR1 is SQVTM, CDR2 ANQGSEA.

The chain uses TRBV25-1 and TRBJ2-3; 8 positions agree with TRBD1. The germline CDR1 and CDR2 sequences are MGHDK and SYGVNS. The V segment lost 8 bases and the J segment 3 bases; nucleotides outside the gene matches: 7. The CDR3 has 14 amino acids. The CDR3 DNA follows: TGTGCCAGCGGGAGGACAGGGAGGACAGATACGCAGTATTTT. This encodes CASGRTGRTDTQYF.

This clone is a singleton in its sample. The chain employs TRBV9 and TRBJ1-2; TRBD1 aligns across 9 bases. This CDR3 is built from 13 residues. The V gene's germline CDR1 is SGDLS and CDR2 YYNGEE. The trim removed 4 bases at V and 8 bases at J, leaving 6 bases unmatched. Here the CDR3 DNA reads TGTGCCAGCAGCACCCGGGACAGGGACGGCTACACCTTC. This encodes CASSTRDRDGYTF.

In this sample, this clone turned up a few times. The rearrangement uses TRBV28 and TRBJ1-2, with no clear D. The germline gives CDR1 MDHEN, CDR2 SYDVKM. This CDR3 is 16 amino acids long. The V and J ends lost 6 bases and 1 base respectively, with 18 bases between them. Here the CDR3 DNA reads TGTGCCAGCAGACACGGACCTCTGGACCTTAACTATGGCTACACCTTC. It yields the protein CASRHGPLDLNYGYTF.

The rearrangement joins TRBV7-3 to TRBJ1-1; D call uncertain. Trimming cost V 0 bases and J 3 bases, with 5 bases left between them. The CDR3 contains 13 residues. CDR1 is SGHTA and CDR2 is FQGTGA in the germline V gene. The CDR3 loop reads CASSLTRDTEAFF. The DNA of the CDR3 is TGTGCCAGCAGCTTAACTAGGGACACTGAAGCTTTCTTT.

The gene calls are TRBV5-4 and TRBJ2-1; D is perhaps TRBD2 (6 bases). The CDR3 has 16 amino acids. The germline V and J ends were trimmed by 4 bases and 3 bases, with 17 bases remaining between them. The germline V gene encodes CDR1 SGHNT and CDR2 YYREEE (reference sequence). CDR3 in amino acids: CASSPGASASYNEQFF. In nucleotides, the CDR3 is TGTGCCAGCAGCCCGGGAGCTAGCGCCAGCTACAATGAGCAGTTCTTC.

This rearrangement joins TRBV7-2 to TRBJ2-7, with a possible D match to TRBD2 (5 bases). CDR1 is SGHTA and CDR2 is FQGNSA in the germline V gene. The CDR3 runs to 15 residues. The V and J ends lost 1 base and 1 base respectively, with 11 bases between them. CDR3 DNA: TGTGCCAGCAGCTTAGGAGGGATAAAGTCCTACGAGCAGTACTTC. Translation gives CASSLGGIKSYEQYF. Full variable domain (rest looked up from reference TRBV7-2 and TRBJ2-7): GAGVSQSPSNKVTEKGKDVELRCDPISGHTALYWYRQSLGQGLEFLIYFQGNSAPDKSGLPSDRFSAERTGGSVSTLTIQRTQQEDSAVYLCASSLGGIKSYEQYFGPGTRLTVT.

This clone was counted a few times. This chain uses TRBV6-1 with TRBJ2-7; D is unresolved. CDR1 is MNHNS and CDR2 is SASEGT in the germline V gene. The V and J ends lost 1 base and 2 bases respectively, with 9 bases between them. This CDR3 comprises 14 residues. The CDR3 reads CASSEVGAAYEQYF. DNA of the CDR3: TGTGCCAGCAGTGAAGTTGGCGCCGCCTACGAGCAGTACTTC.

This clone was found a few times. CDR3 coding DNA: TGCGCCAGCAGCCAAGATTTTCGTCCAGCGGGAAGGACAGATACGCAGTATTTT. This sequence encodes CASSQDFRPAGRTDTQYF. This chain connects TRBV4-3 to TRBJ2-3; TRBD2 aligns across 7 bases. CDR3 size: 18 residues. Germline CDR1 reads LGHNA; CDR2 reads YSLEER. J lost 3 bases, V lost 0 bases, and 12 bases had no gene match.

This clone was counted between two and nine times. This chain links TRBV4-1 with TRBJ1-2; D uncertain. Trimming pared 0 bases from V and 6 bases from J, leaving 20 bases between. Looked up from germline, CDR1 is MGHRA and CDR2 is YSYEKL. CDR3 length: 17 residues. The chain's CDR3 is CASSQDAGGRTRHGYTF. The CDR3 DNA follows: TGCGCCAGCAGCCAAGACGCGGGCGGACGGACCAGACATGGCTACACCTTC.

This clone was counted only a few times. The rearrangement uses TRBV28 and TRBJ2-5; D possibly corresponds to TRBD1 (6 bases). The CDR3 consists of 16 residues. CDR1 and CDR2 (germline): MDHEN, SYDVKM. V dropped 3 bases and J dropped 4 bases, with 18 bases sitting between them. CDR3 sequence reads: CASSLLGHSNTETQYF. In DNA, the CDR3 is TGTGCCAGCAGTTTGTTGGGACACAGCAATACAGAGACCCAGTACTTC.

This clone was seen a handful of times. This chain connects TRBV18 to TRBJ2-1; D is perhaps TRBD1 (6 bases). The length of the CDR3 is 13 residues. The V end lost 3 bases, the J end lost 16 bases, and 19 bases lay between the germline ends. From germline, CDR1 is KGHSH and CDR2 LQKENI. Written as DNA, the CDR3 is TGTGCCAGCTCACCGGACGAGAGGGGGAATGGATTCTTC. It specifies CASSPDERGNGFF.

CDR3 bases: TGTGCCAGCAAGCTGGGACCCTATCAGCCCCAGCATTTT. This gives the protein CASKLGPYQPQHF. V usage is TRBV2 and J usage is TRBJ1-5, with D perhaps matching TRBD1 (5 bases). Per germline, CDR1 SNHLY and CDR2 FYNNEI. The germline V and J ends were trimmed by 7 bases and 5 bases, with 12 bases remaining between them. CDR3 size: 13 residues.

V usage is TRBV6-6 and J usage is TRBJ2-7; 8 bases are shared with TRBD1. Unmatched junction bases numbered 11, after V lost 10 bases and J lost 6 bases. From germline, CDR1 is MNHNY and CDR2 SVGAGI (reference sequence). This CDR3 has 13 amino acids. As DNA, the CDR3 is TGTGCCATCTCCGGGACAGGTTCGCGCGAGCAGTACTTC. Translating gives CAISGTGSREQYF.

The rearrangement links TRBV7-9 to TRBJ1-3; D is undetermined. The CDR3 is made up of 19 amino acids. Germline V gives CDR1 SEHNR, CDR2 FQNEAQ (reference sequence). The V end lost 1 base, the J end lost 0 bases, and 19 bases lay between the germline ends. The CDR3 is CASSLERETRRFSGNTIYF. CDR3 bases: TGTGCCAGCAGCTTAGAGCGGGAAACTAGAAGGTTCTCTGGAAACACCATATATTTT.